The rows below give T cell receptor beta chains drawn from one sample of a study of lymphopenia after photon versus proton radiotherapy. Some clones are missing from TCRdb's copy, which holds only in-frame ones; the method was immunoSEQ multiplex PCR. The table lists 60,000 or so clones, about nine tenths of them singletons. Sequencing used peripheral blood, obtained from a patient treated with proton-based radiotherapy. All receptors derive from an older man with esophageal cancer. Each CDR3 is given with its conserved first and last residue. The D gene is left open where the match is weak. For some rows the clone size is stated as once, few or many, or as a class when expanded; others skip it.

length	size	J	V	D	DNA	CDR3
15	-	TRBJ1-2	TRBV5-5	TRBD1	TGTGCCAGCAGCTTGCAGAGGACAGGGGACTATGGCTACACCTTC	CASSLQRTGDYGYTF
13	-	TRBJ2-7	TRBV10-1	-	TGCGCCAGCAACAAAGGGAATTCCTACGAGCAGTACTTC	CASNKGNSYEQYF
13	-	TRBJ2-7	TRBV7-2	TRBD1	TGTGCCAGCAGCCTTGGACAGGGGCGCGAGCAGTACTTC	CASSLGQGREQYF
14	-	TRBJ2-3	TRBV30	-	TGTGCCTCCCAGCCGGGGGTGAGGACAGATACGCAGTATTTT	CASQPGVRTDTQYF
17	-	TRBJ1-2	TRBV21-1	-	TGTGCCAGCAGCATGCGAGGGGGCCCCGAACGATACTATGGCTACACCTTC	CASSMRGGPERYYGYTF
13	-	TRBJ1-1	TRBV27	-	TGTGCCAGCAGTTTAGCTGAGCTAAGTAAAGCTTTCTTT	CASSLAELSKAFF
17	-	TRBJ2-7	TRBV4-3	TRBD2	TGCGCCAGCAGCCAAGACTTTAGCGGGAGTTTCACCTACGAGCAGTACTTC	CASSQDFSGSFTYEQYF
14	few	TRBJ2-7	TRBV6-6	-	TGTGCCAGCAGCTCCTGGCAGGGTCCCTACGAGCAGTACTTC	CASSSWQGPYEQYF
15	-	TRBJ2-1	TRBV14	TRBD2	TGTGCCAGCAGCCAAGGGACTAGCGGGAGAATGGCTCAGTTCTTC	CASSQGTSGRMAQFF
14	-	TRBJ2-1	TRBV2	-	TGTGCCAGCAGCAAATTAACTAGCACCACTGAGCAGTTCTTC	CASSKLTSTTEQFF
15	-	TRBJ1-2	TRBV6-6	TRBD1	TGTGCCAGCAGGTCCGGGACAGGGTTACTGGGTGGCTACACCTTC	CASRSGTGLLGGYTF
21	-	TRBJ1-5	TRBV19	-	TGTGCCAGTACCCCTCATACCAAGGTCGTGGCAGTTTTTTCCAGCAATCAGCCCCAGCATTTT	CASTPHTKVVAVFSSNQPQHF
16	-	TRBJ2-1	TRBV4-3	TRBD2	TGCGCCAGCAGCCAAGATACCTCAGCGGGGGGGGATGAGCAGTTCTTC	CASSQDTSAGGDEQFF
11	-	TRBJ2-5	TRBV2	-	TGTGCCAGCAGTGACTTTGAGACCCAGTACTTC	CASSDFETQYF
11	-	TRBJ2-1	TRBV13	-	TGTGCCAGCAGCTTAAGGGCCAGGATGTTCTTC	CASSLRARMFF
18	-	TRBJ2-7	TRBV21-1	-	TGTGCCAGCAGCAAAAAGGTTGGCCGAGCGGGGGGTCTGTACGAGCAGTACTTC	CASSKKVGRAGGLYEQYF
14	-	TRBJ2-5	TRBV6-6	TRBD2	TGTGCCAGCAGGGGGACTAGCGGGGCAGAGACCCAGTACTTC	CASRGTSGAETQYF
15	-	TRBJ2-1	TRBV11-2	-	TGTGCCAGCAGCACCACTAGGGTGGGGGGCAATGAGCAGTTCTTC	CASSTTRVGGNEQFF
13	-	TRBJ2-3	TRBV18	-	TGTGCCAGCTCACCACCTACTGGAGATACGCAGTATTTT	CASSPPTGDTQYF
13	-	TRBJ2-3	TRBV2	TRBD2	TGTGCCAGCAAACGGACTAGTTCTGATACGCAGTATTTT	CASKRTSSDTQYF
14	-	TRBJ2-3	TRBV4-2	-	TGTGCCAGCAGCCAAGAAGTCTTCACAGATACGCAGTATTTT	CASSQEVFTDTQYF
16	-	TRBJ1-2	TRBV18	-	TGTGCCAGCTCACCGTGGGGAGGAAAGAATAACTATGGCTACACCTTC	CASSPWGGKNNYGYTF
14	-	TRBJ2-7	TRBV5-4	-	TGTGCCAGCAGCTTCGTCGGACAGCTATACGAGCAGTACTTC	CASSFVGQLYEQYF
15	-	TRBJ2-2	TRBV6-6	TRBD1	TGTGCCAGCAGACCAAACAGGGGCGACACCGGGGAGCTGTTTTTT	CASRPNRGDTGELFF
15	-	TRBJ2-1	TRBV7-9	-	TGTGCCAGCAGCCCGCCAGGGAATGCCTACAATGAGCAGTTCTTC	CASSPPGNAYNEQFF
13	-	TRBJ2-7	TRBV14	-	TGTGCCAGCAGCCCCGGCGGAATTTACGAGCAGTACTTC	CASSPGGIYEQYF
13	-	TRBJ1-1	TRBV30	-	TGTGCAACGAAACGGGCGATGAACACTGAAGCTTTCTTT	CATKRAMNTEAFF
13	-	TRBJ1-2	TRBV10-2	-	TGCGCCAGCGACGCCAGAGGCTACTATGGCTACACCTTC	CASDARGYYGYTF
14	-	TRBJ2-5	TRBV5-4	-	TGTGCCAGCAGCCCCCCGGGCCGTGAAGAGACCCAGTACTTC	CASSPPGREETQYF
14	-	TRBJ2-5	TRBV7-9	TRBD2	TGTGCCAGCAGCTTAGCACGGGAGGAAGAGACCCAGTACTTC	CASSLAREEETQYF
15	-	TRBJ2-1	TRBV15	-	TGTGCCACCAGCAGAGTTGGCAGGGTGTACAATGAGCAGTTCTTC	CATSRVGRVYNEQFF
17	-	TRBJ2-2	TRBV7-9	TRBD2	TGTGCCAGCAGCCATCCCCCGCTAGCGGGAGACACCGGGGAGCTGTTTTTT	CASSHPPLAGDTGELFF
13	-	TRBJ2-2	TRBV5-4	TRBD1	TGTGCCAGCAGGGACAGGGGCACCGGGGAGCTGTTTTTT	CASRDRGTGELFF
13	once	TRBJ2-7	TRBV18	-	TGTGCCAGCTCAATAGGGTCGGTCAGCGAGCAGTACTTC	CASSIGSVSEQYF
18	-	TRBJ1-4	TRBV10-3	TRBD1	TGTGCCATCAGTGAGTCGAGAGGACAGGGTTCTACTAATGAAAAACTGTTTTTT	CAISESRGQGSTNEKLFF
18	-	TRBJ2-1	TRBV7-7	TRBD2	TGTGCCAGCAGCTTAGGAGCGGGAGGGCTGAACTCCTACAATGAGCAGTTCTTC	CASSLGAGGLNSYNEQFF
17	-	TRBJ2-2	TRBV5-5	-	TGTGCCAGCAGCCCATTTTGGCAGGGAACGAACACCGGGGAGCTGTTTTTT	CASSPFWQGTNTGELFF
13	-	TRBJ2-5	TRBV7-2	-	TGTGCCACCAAGACGAGGAATCAAGAGACCCAGTACTTC	CATKTRNQETQYF
14	-	TRBJ1-2	TRBV18	-	TGTGCCAGCTCACCCCAGACAGCTTACTATGGCTACACCTTC	CASSPQTAYYGYTF
13	-	TRBJ2-5	TRBV7-3	-	TGTGCCAGCAGCCCAGGGGCGCGGGAGACCCAGTACTTC	CASSPGARETQYF
13	-	TRBJ1-1	TRBV13	-	TGTGCCAGCAGCTTACAGGAGAACACTGAAGCTTTCTTT	CASSLQENTEAFF
16	-	TRBJ2-2	TRBV7-9	-	TGTGCCAGCAGCTTACTAGTAGCGGAGAACACCGGGGAGCTGTTTTTT	CASSLLVAENTGELFF
14	-	TRBJ1-2	TRBV5-1	-	TGCGCCAGCAGCTTGGGGGGCCGGGTGAATGGCTACACCTTC	CASSLGGRVNGYTF
12	once	TRBJ1-6	TRBV5-6	-	TGTGCCAGCAGCTTCCTTGGTTCACCCCTCCACTTT	CASSFLGSPLHF
14	-	TRBJ1-5	TRBV19	TRBD1	TGTGCCAGTAGCCCCACAGGGGGCGGCCAGCCCCAGCATTTT	CASSPTGGGQPQHF
15	-	TRBJ1-1	TRBV2	-	TGTGCCAGCAGAGGCAGGGAATACAGTTGGGCTGAAGCTTTCTTT	CASRGREYSWAEAFF
11	-	TRBJ1-2	TRBV30	-	TGTGCCTGGAGCCTATATTATGGCTACACCTTC	CAWSLYYGYTF
11	-	TRBJ2-5	TRBV7-8	TRBD1	TGTGCCAGCAGCCCAGGACAGGGGGTGTACTTC	CASSPGQGVYF
15	-	TRBJ1-2	TRBV5-4	-	TGTGCCAGCAGCCTCGCCGGGGGCACGGACTATGGCTACACCTTC	CASSLAGGTDYGYTF
15	once	TRBJ2-2	TRBV7-2	TRBD2	TGTGCCAGCAGCTTAAGTAGCGGGAGTGGAAGGGAGCTGTTTTTT	CASSLSSGSGRELFF
15	-	TRBJ2-4	TRBV4-1	-	TGCGCCAGCAGCCACCCCCCGGGAGACAAAAACATTCAGTACTTC	CASSHPPGDKNIQYF
12	-	TRBJ2-3	TRBV5-8	-	TGTGCCAGCAGCGTAGCAGACGATACGCAGTATTTT	CASSVADDTQYF
19	-	TRBJ2-1	TRBV13	-	TGTGCCAGCAGCTCGACCGTTGACATTCTCGGGACTGCTGACGATGAGCAGTTCTTC	CASSSTVDILGTADDEQFF
12	-	TRBJ2-7	TRBV28	TRBD1	TGTGCCAGCAAGACAGGGGGGTACGAGCAGTACTTC	CASKTGGYEQYF
14	-	TRBJ1-1	TRBV6-5	TRBD1	TGTGCCAGCAGCCCCACAGGGGGCAGCACTGAAGCTTTCTTT	CASSPTGGSTEAFF
11	-	TRBJ2-5	TRBV2	-	TGTGCCAGCAACGGCCGAGAGACCCAGTACTTC	CASNGRETQYF